This TCR beta chain was captured by sequencing in a study of blood T cell repertoires in COVID-19. Study at large: Material from acute and convalescent COVID-19 was sourced from the United States, Italy and Spain.

Concerning this clone: The junction departs from the called germline gene at one end, perhaps through a read error.

In the original workflow: Cell counts per sample came from amplifying reference gene primers. Measured with immunoSEQ multiplex PCR; TCRdb has only the in-frame clones, and not every one. V and J calls and clone size follow that table, whereas D and trimming were derived from the DNA. Of about 140,000 clones in the sample, roughly 80% were seen once. This CDR3 comprises 12 residues. The V and J genes are TRBV12-3 or TRBV12-4 and TRBJ2-3; the D gene is possibly TRBD1 (6 bases). Input material: peripheral blood. The origin of this receptor is a woman in her fifties or sixties with acute or convalescent COVID-19. In nucleotides, the CDR3 is TGTGCCAGCAGTTTGCAAGGTTGGTGGGGGCATTTT. Translating it yields CASSLQGWWGHF.